The source of this T cell receptor (beta chain) is a study of blood T cell repertoires in COVID-19. As for the study in general: Sites across the United States, Italy and Spain contributed samples from acute and convalescent COVID-19.

Trimming removed 0 bases from V and 4 bases from J; junction bases left unmatched: 7. Germline CDR1 is SGHRS and CDR2 is YFSETQ. CDR3 length equals 15 residues. Produced via immunoSEQ multiplex PCR; TCRdb's table is partial and in-frame only. The sample shows about 470,000 clones, roughly 87% of them seen only once. This clone was seen once. Everyone who took part was 18 to 89 years old, and they came from 20 to 25 US areas. Recovered participants had two consecutive negative NP/OP PCR tests, healthcare professional clearance, or symptom resolution. The clonotype comes from a young woman who had recovered from COVID-19. The sample comprised PBMCs or T cells enriched from blood (not recorded which). The chain links TRBV5-1 to TRBJ2-7; 7 positions match TRBD2. CDR3 in amino acids: CASSLDGTTDYEQYF. The CDR3 coding sequence is TGCGCCAGCAGCTTGGATGGGACTACTGATTACGAGCAGTACTTC.